Listed here is a single T cell receptor beta chain. The table came from immunoSEQ multiplex PCR; TCRdb's copy has only in-frame clones and leaves some out. The data show over 35,000 clones, with just under 85% seen just once and around 24% held by the top ten. The length of the CDR3 is 14 residues. V lost 7 bases, J lost 7 bases, and 7 bases stayed unmatched. CDR1 KGHDR and CDR2 SFDVKD come from the germline V gene. This specimen comes from a study of blood T cell repertoires in COVID-19. This rearrangement joins TRBV24-1 to TRBJ1-2; 11 bases match TRBD1. Sequenced: peripheral blood. The TCR sequence derives from a human donor with acute or convalescent COVID-19. The donor label of this sample is uncertain. For the CDR3, the DNA is TGTGCCACCAGGGAAAGGACAGGGGGCGGTGGCTACACCTTC. This codes for CATRERTGGGGYTF.